This TCR beta chain was found in a study of blood T cell repertoires in COVID-19. Study context: Some COVID-19 samples were acute and others convalescent; all came from the United States, Italy and Spain.

V lost 5 bases and J lost 4, with 21 bases in between. The CDR3 length is 18 residues. Germline values: CDR1 LNHDA, CDR2 SQIVND (reference sequence). Produced via immunoSEQ multiplex PCR; TCRdb's table is partial and in-frame only. The top ten clones hold under 4% of a sample with some 180,000 clones, around 84% of them seen once. This study enrolled people aged roughly 18 to 100 from roughly 24 US geographic areas. Participants were placed into cohorts based on the clinical history they reported. Exposed enrollees encountered a COVID-19 case at some point within 2 weeks before study entry. This TCR was sampled from a woman in her thirties who had been exposed to COVID-19. The V call is TRBV19, the J call TRBJ2-6; TRBD1 is a possible D gene (6 bases). Source material: PBMCs or T cells enriched from blood (not recorded which). CDR3 sequence reads: CASSPQYPDSLGANVLTF. The CDR3 nucleotides read TGTGCCAGTAGTCCCCAATACCCGGACAGTCTCGGGGCCAACGTCCTGACTTTC.